The 11 T cell receptor beta chains below all came from one sample that was sequenced in a study of control samples from healthy donors and cancer patients. Sequencing was performed with immunoSEQ multiplex PCR; in TCRdb, only in-frame clones are kept and a portion is missing. The sample consists of roughly 170,000 clones, 93% of them appearing once. The sample comprised blood. The receptors here all came from an older woman in good health.

The gene calls are TRBV18 and TRBJ1-4, with D unclear. V lost 0 bases and J 5 bases, leaving 10 bases between the germline ends. Germline values: CDR1 KGHSH, CDR2 LQKENI. The CDR3 extends over 15 amino acids. DNA of the CDR3: TGTGCCAGCTCACCACCATCGGGGTCAAATGAAAAACTGTTTTTT. Protein product: CASSPPSGSNEKLFF.

The V and J genes are TRBV10-3 and TRBJ1-1; 12 bases are a match to TRBD1. Germline CDR1 ENHRY, CDR2 SYGVKD. The CDR3 contains 14 residues. With 5 bases clipped from V and 4 bases from J, the junction kept 2 bases outside the gene matches. The CDR3 loop reads CAISPGQGATEAFF. The DNA for the CDR3 is TGTGCCATCAGTCCGGGACAGGGGGCCACTGAAGCTTTCTTT.

This clone was observed once. The gene calls are TRBV4-1 and TRBJ1-1; D not resolved. CDR3 length: 18 amino acids. V was trimmed by 1 base and J by 4 bases, leaving 22 bases between them. Germline assignment: CDR1 MGHRA and CDR2 YSYEKL. CDR3 nucleotide sequence: TGCGCCAGCAGCCAAGGTTATGCAAGGAACCGGCGAGGCACTGAAGCTTTCTTT. Translated: CASSQGYARNRRGTEAFF.

The J gene is TRBJ2-3, the V gene TRBV7-3; a possible D gene is TRBD1 (5 bases). This CDR3 region has 15 residues. Germline CDR1 SGHTA, CDR2 FQGTGA. With 2 bases removed from V and 0 bases from J, the gap between germline ends came to 9 bases. CDR3 amino acids: CASSLGHSSTDTQYF. Written as DNA, the CDR3 is TGTGCCAGCAGCTTAGGACACTCTAGCACAGATACGCAGTATTTT. The entire variable domain, with the rest obtained from reference TRBV7-3 and TRBJ2-3, is as follows: GAGVSQTPSNKVTEKGKYVELRCDPISGHTALYWYRQSLGQGPEFLIYFQGTGAADDSGLPNDRFFAVRPEGSVSTLKIQRTERGDSAVYLCASSLGHSSTDTQYFGPGTRLTVL.

J is TRBJ1-3 and V is TRBV3-1 (or the pseudogene TRBV3-2); D uncertain. The germline V gene encodes CDR1 LGHDT and CDR2 YNNKEL (reference sequence). The CDR3 extends over 17 amino acids. The germline V and J ends were trimmed by 1 base and 4 bases, with 17 bases remaining between them. The CDR3 loop is CASSQVSSGLGGNTIYF. As DNA, the CDR3 is TGTGCCAGCAGCCAAGTCTCGTCTGGGTTGGGAGGAAACACCATATATTTT.

This chain links TRBV15 with TRBJ1-1; 7 bases are a match to TRBD1. After removal of 5 bases from V and 13 bases from J, the junction contained 10 bases not matched to a gene. CDR1 and CDR2 from the germline V gene are LNHNV and YYDKDF (reference sequence). The CDR3 spans 12 residues. As DNA, the CDR3 is TGTGCCACCAGCTCGACAGGGCCGGTGAGTTTCTTT. Translating gives CATSSTGPVSFF.

The chain links TRBV25-1 to TRBJ1-2, with a possible D match to TRBD1 (6 bases). V lost 0 bases to trimming and J lost 8 bases, with 13 bases between them. Germline-derived CDR1 and CDR2 are MGHDK and SYGVNS. The CDR3 is 14 residues long. CDR3 protein: CASSEYGTSYGYTF. Here the CDR3 DNA reads TGTGCCAGCAGTGAATACGGGACATCATACGGCTACACCTTC.

The V and J genes are TRBV7-9 and TRBJ1-5; 8 positions match TRBD1. CDR1 is SEHNR and CDR2 is FQNEAQ in the germline V gene (reference sequence). This CDR3 contains 15 residues. V was clipped by 5 bases and J by 0 bases; unmatched bases: 3. CDR3 amino acids: CASSLGQDSNQPQHF. In DNA form, the CDR3 reads TGTGCCAGCAGCCTGGGACAGGATAGCAATCAGCCCCAGCATTTT. Full variable domain (outside the CDR3, taken from reference TRBV7-9 and TRBJ1-5): DTGVSQNPRHKITKRGQNVTFRCDPISEHNRLYWYRQTLGQGPEFLTYFQNEAQLEKSRLLSDRFSAERPKGSFSTLEIQRTEQGDSAMYLCASSLGQDSNQPQHFGDGTRLSIL.

This clone appeared once. The chain has TRBV21-1 and TRBJ1-2; the DNA was not used to check the table's D call, TRBD1. TRBV21-1 is a recognized pseudogene. CDR3 length equals 19 residues. The CDR3 is CASSTRAGQGTRFNYGYTF. CDR3 DNA sequence: TGTGCCAGCAGCACCCGAGCCGGACAGGGGACTAGGTTTAACTATGGCTACACCTTC.

This chain links TRBV4-2 with TRBJ1-2; TRBD1 is a possible D gene (6 bases). CDR1 LGHNA and CDR2 YNFKEQ come from the germline V gene. The CDR3 extends over 15 amino acids. Trimming took off 3 bases at V and 5 bases at J, with 16 bases between the two ends. For the CDR3, the DNA is TGTGCCAGCAGCCACGACAGGACGATGCTTTATGGCTACACCTTC. Translating gives CASSHDRTMLYGYTF.

This chain uses TRBV19 with TRBJ1-1; D is perhaps TRBD1 (5 bases). Germline V lookup: CDR1 LNHDA, CDR2 SQIVND (reference sequence). This CDR3 region has 16 residues. The ends were cut back, 3 bases at V and 2 bases at J, with 16 bases in the middle. CDR3 coding DNA: TGTGCCAGTAGTATCATCGGGCGGGGGATAAACACTGAAGCTTTCTTT. Encoded protein: CASSIIGRGINTEAFF.